The 5 T cell receptor beta chains listed next were all sequenced from one sample in a study of prognosis after radiotherapy for stage I lung cancer. Genomic DNA yielded TCR beta CDR3, amplified by two-round multiplex PCR. Every TRBV and TRBJ gene had its own specific primer in first-round PCR. In TCRdb, the multiplex PCR reads were re-called with MiXCR into one record per CDR3 protein. The data show fewer than 40,000 distinct CDR3 sequences, under 35% seen once. The specimen comprised PBMCs, sampled before or after stereotactic body radiation therapy (not recorded which). These receptors were collected from a donor aged 50 or older with non-small cell lung cancer.

This clonotype was seen many times. The chain has TRBV12-3 or TRBV12-4 and TRBJ2-3, with 13 bases that match TRBD2. This CDR3 contains 14 residues. The ends lost 6 bases at V and 6 bases at J; junction bases unmatched: 3. The DNA for the CDR3 is TGTGCCAGCAGCGGGACTAGCGGGGTTGATACGCAGTATTTT. Translated, it gives CASSGTSGVDTQYF.

This clonotype was seen at least ten times. The J gene is TRBJ2-1, the V gene TRBV20-1; 7 bases agree with TRBD2. Germline lookup yields CDR1 DFQATT and CDR2 SNEGSKA (reference sequence). The CDR3 consists of 15 residues. V was pared by 3 bases and J by 3 bases, with 8 bases of the junction left unmatched. The CDR3 spells CSARGPGGSYNEQFF. Written as DNA, the CDR3 is TGCAGTGCTAGGGGTCCCGGGGGGAGCTACAATGAGCAGTTCTTC.

J is TRBJ1-4 and V is TRBV24-1; D gene ambiguous. The V end was cut by 4 bases, the J end by 8 bases, with 7 bases between. The CDR3 covers 12 residues. The germline V gene encodes CDR1 KGHDR and CDR2 SFDVKD. CDR3 protein: CATSELGEKLFF. Here the CDR3 DNA reads TGTGCCACCAGTGAACTTGGCGAAAAACTGTTTTTT.

The chain combines TRBV6-5 with TRBJ2-2, with no clear D. CDR1 and CDR2 from the germline V gene are MNHEY and SVGAGI. The CDR3 consists of 14 residues. Trimming pared 2 bases from V and 7 bases from J, leaving 11 bases between. This CDR3 reads CASSYPTESGELFF. CDR3 nucleotides: TGTGCCAGCAGTTACCCTACAGAGAGCGGGGAGCTGTTTTTT.

With regard to this clonotype: The junction departs from the called germline gene at one end, perhaps through a read error. The rearrangement joins TRBV12-3 or TRBV12-4 to TRBJ2-1; D is ambiguous. The CDR3 is 16 residues long. CDR3: CVSSLGGGRADNEQFF. CDR3 nucleotide sequence: TGTGTCAGCAGTTTGGGTGGCGGTAGGGCTGACAATGAGCAGTTCTTC.